This TCR beta chain appears in the sequencing data of a study of cytomegalovirus exposure and HLA in healthy donors. Study-level findings and limits: In a later analysis, V- and J-gene trimming of beta chains associated with a DCLRE1C missense variant, replicated independently. No immune exposure information besides CMV serostatus was available.

60 Vbeta and 13 Jbeta primers were used in PCR. The protocol was immunoSEQ multiplex PCR, while the TCRdb copy is restricted to in-frame clones and leaves out a portion. The table shows around 150,000 clones, with roughly 80% occurring only once. Donors likely had unrecorded immune exposures despite being nominally healthy when sampled. V lost 3 bases and J lost 10, with 8 bases in between. Germline V CDR1 and CDR2: SGHRS, YFSETQ. The CDR3 runs 12 residues. This clone was counted between two and nine times. Its target is unknown. This chain uses TRBV5-1 with TRBJ1-6, with a tentative D call TRBD1 (6 bases). The clonotype comes from a man younger than 45 in good health and CMV-seronegative. The sequenced sample consisted of PBMCs. Written as DNA, the CDR3 is TGCGCCAGCAGCTCCCAGGGGTCACCCCTCCACTTT. It is translated as CASSSQGSPLHF.